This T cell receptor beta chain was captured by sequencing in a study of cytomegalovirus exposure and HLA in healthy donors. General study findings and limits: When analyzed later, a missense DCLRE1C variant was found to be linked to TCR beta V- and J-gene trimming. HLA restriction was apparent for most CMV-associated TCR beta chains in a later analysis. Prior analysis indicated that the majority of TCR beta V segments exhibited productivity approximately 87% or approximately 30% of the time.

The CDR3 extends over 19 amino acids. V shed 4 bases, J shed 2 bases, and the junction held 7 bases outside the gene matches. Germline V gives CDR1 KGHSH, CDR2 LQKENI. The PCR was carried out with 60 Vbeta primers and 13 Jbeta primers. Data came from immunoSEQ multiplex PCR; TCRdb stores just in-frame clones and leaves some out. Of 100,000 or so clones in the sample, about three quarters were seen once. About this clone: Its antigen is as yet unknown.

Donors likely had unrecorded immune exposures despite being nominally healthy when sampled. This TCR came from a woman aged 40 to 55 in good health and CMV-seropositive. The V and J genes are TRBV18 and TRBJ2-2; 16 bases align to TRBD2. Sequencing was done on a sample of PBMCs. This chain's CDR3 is CASSLGLAGGTSNTGELFF. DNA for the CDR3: TGTGCCAGCTCACTGGGACTAGCGGGAGGGACAAGCAACACCGGGGAGCTGTTTTTT. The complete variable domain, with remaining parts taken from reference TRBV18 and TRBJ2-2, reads NAGVMQNPRHLVRRRGQEARLRCSPMKGHSHVYWYRQLPEEGLKFMVYLQKENIIDESGMPKERFSAEFPKEGPSILRIQQVVRGDSAAYFCASSLGLAGGTSNTGELFFGEGSRLTVL.